These 21 T cell receptor beta chains were all obtained from the same sample, sequenced in a study of T cell responses to AZD1222 COVID-19 vaccine. Clones were sequenced by immunoSEQ multiplex PCR, and TCRdb holds only the in-frame ones, with some missing. The table has more than 95,000 clones, 75% to 90% seen once; the top ten hold approximately 4%. The input for sequencing was peripheral blood, taken on day 0 of MenACWY control vaccination. Every receptor here comes from an adult in good health.

V usage is TRBV7-9 and J usage is TRBJ2-7, with D unclear. With 4 bases removed from V and 0 bases from J, the gap between germline ends came to 10 bases. The CDR3 has 14 residues. CDR1 and CDR2 (germline): SEHNR, FQNEAQ (reference sequence). The CDR3 coding sequence is TGTGCCAGCAGCTCCGGCTCCTTCTCCTACGAGCAGTACTTC. It codes for CASSSGSFSYEQYF.

V and J are TRBV19 and TRBJ1-2, with 12 bases that match TRBD1. With V trimmed by 8 bases and J by 2 bases, 6 bases remained unmatched. This CDR3 has 15 amino acids. Germline loops: CDR1 LNHDA, CDR2 SQIVND (reference sequence). The CDR3, as DNA: TGTGCCAGTCGGGACAGGGGGCGTGAGAACTATGGCTACACCTTC. Translated, it gives CASRDRGRENYGYTF.

This chain joins TRBV10-2 and TRBJ1-2, with a possible D match to TRBD1 (5 bases). Germline V CDR1 and CDR2: WSHSY, SAAADI. Deletions cut 4 bases from V and 3 bases from J, with 15 bases between. CDR3 length equals 15 residues. The CDR3 nucleotides are TGCGCCAGCAGTGGCCCATACGGGGCGGACTATGGCTACACCTTC. Encoded protein: CASSGPYGADYGYTF.

The chain uses TRBV28 and TRBJ2-7; TRBD1 might be the D (6 bases). The germline V and J ends were trimmed by 0 bases and 2 bases, with 11 bases remaining between them. The CDR3 totals 15 residues. The V gene's germline CDR1 is MDHEN and CDR2 SYDVKM. This CDR3 reads CASSLWGTSTYEQYF. The CDR3 bases are TGTGCCAGCAGTTTATGGGGGACATCAACCTACGAGCAGTACTTC.

This clone was counted only a few times. The chain combines TRBV7-2 with TRBJ1-6; possibly TRBD1 for D (5 bases). From germline, CDR1 is SGHTA and CDR2 FQGNSA. The CDR3 is 13 amino acids. Deletions cut 5 bases from V and 7 bases from J, with 9 bases between. The CDR3 here is CASSINRNSPLHF. The CDR3 coding sequence is TGTGCCAGCAGCATCAACAGGAATTCACCCCTCCACTTT.

The genes are TRBV5-1 and TRBJ2-1; D gene unclear. The V and J ends lost 4 bases and 0 bases respectively, with 11 bases between them. Germline assignment: CDR1 SGHRS and CDR2 YFSETQ. This CDR3 is built from 15 residues. This CDR3 reads CASSPDWSSYNEQFF. Here the CDR3 DNA reads TGCGCCAGCAGCCCCGACTGGAGCTCCTACAATGAGCAGTTCTTC.

V and J are TRBV10-3 and TRBJ1-1, with D uncertain. The CDR3 is 13 amino acids. Looked up from germline, CDR1 is ENHRY and CDR2 is SYGVKD. With 4 bases removed from V and 1 base from J, the gap between germline ends came to 7 bases. The chain's CDR3 is CAISARENTEAFF. CDR3 DNA: TGTGCCATCAGTGCTAGGGAGAACACTGAAGCTTTCTTT.

The rearrangement uses TRBV27 and TRBJ1-4; perhaps TRBD1 as D (6 bases). The ends were cut back, 4 bases at V and 5 bases at J, with 14 bases in the middle. This CDR3 contains 15 residues. Germline-derived CDR1 and CDR2 are MNHEY and SMNVEV (reference sequence). The CDR3 nucleotides read TGTGCCAGCAGTTACCGCGGGAGGGGGAATGAAAAACTGTTTTTT. Its translation: CASSYRGRGNEKLFF.

V gene TRBV18 combines with J gene TRBJ1-2, with TRBD1 identical over 8 bases. Per the germline V gene, CDR1 is KGHSH and CDR2 is LQKENI. The CDR3 consists of 17 residues. J lost 9 bases, V lost 0 bases, and 15 bases had no gene match. DNA for the CDR3: TGTGCCAGCTCACCACCGGGTGGGACAGGCCTCGGTGGAAGCTACACCTTC. Protein product: CASSPPGGTGLGGSYTF.

V is TRBV28 and J is TRBJ1-2; TRBD1 is a possible D gene (5 bases). Trimming removed 5 bases from V and 0 bases from J, with 13 bases in between. The CDR3 length is 15 residues. Germline CDR1 and CDR2: MDHEN and SYDVKM. This CDR3 reads CASSPGTGANYGYTF. In DNA form, the CDR3 reads TGTGCCAGCAGTCCGGGGACCGGAGCTAACTATGGCTACACCTTC.

V gene TRBV7-2 combines with J gene TRBJ1-4; a possible D gene is TRBD1 (6 bases). Germline V gene lookup returns CDR1 SGHTA and CDR2 FQGNSA. The CDR3 is made up of 14 amino acids. Trimming removed 4 bases from V and 5 bases from J, with 11 bases in between. The CDR3 DNA reads TGTGCCAGCAGCTCAACAGGGAGAAATGAAAAACTGTTTTTT. Its translation: CASSSTGRNEKLFF. The whole variable domain, remainder taken from reference TRBV7-2 and TRBJ1-4, is GAGVSQSPSNKVTEKGKDVELRCDPISGHTALYWYRQSLGQGLEFLIYFQGNSAPDKSGLPSDRFSAERTGGSVSTLTIQRTQQEDSAVYLCASSSTGRNEKLFFGSGTQLSVL.

The chain recombines TRBV7-2 with TRBJ1-1; D gene unclear. The CDR3 is 13 residues long. Trimming took 5 bases from V and 7 from J, leaving 14 bases between them. CDR1 is SGHTA and CDR2 is FQGNSA in the germline V gene. CDR3 coding DNA: TGTGCCAGCAGCCTTTGGACCTTTGATGAAGCTTTCTTT. This gives the protein CASSLWTFDEAFF.

This clone was seen more than once but under ten times. The chain links TRBV7-9 to TRBJ2-7; perhaps TRBD2 as D (6 bases). Germline V gene data show CDR1 as SEHNR and CDR2 as FQNEAQ (reference sequence). The V gene lost 2 bases and the J gene lost 9 bases, with 14 bases spanning the gap. This CDR3 region has 13 residues. CDR3 protein: CASSLRSSDPQYF. The CDR3 bases are TGTGCCAGCAGCTTAAGGTCTAGCGACCCGCAGTACTTC.

The V gene is TRBV6-2 or TRBV6-3, the J gene TRBJ1-1, with D hard to call. CDR1 and CDR2 (germline): MNHEY, SVGEGT. The CDR3 covers 13 residues. V was trimmed by 0 bases and J by 1 base, leaving 3 bases between them. This chain's CDR3 is CASSYSRNTEAFF. Here the CDR3 DNA reads TGTGCCAGCAGTTACTCCCGGAACACTGAAGCTTTCTTT.

The rearrangement joins TRBV7-2 to TRBJ1-3, with a weak D call TRBD1 (5 bases). Germline CDR1 reads SGHTA; CDR2 reads FQGNSA. Between the trimmed V and J ends, which lost 7 bases and 3 bases, there was a span of 16 bases. CDR3 size: 15 residues. The CDR3 DNA reads TGTGCCAGCAACCCGAGTTTGGGGGATGGAAACACCATATATTTT. Amino acid sequence: CASNPSLGDGNTIYF.

The rearrangement joins TRBV19 to TRBJ1-2; 10 nucleotides line up with TRBD1. Germline CDR1 and CDR2: LNHDA and SQIVND (reference sequence). CDR3 length: 14 amino acids. Unmatched junction bases numbered 4, after V lost 3 bases and J lost 6 bases. CDR3 DNA: TGTGCCAGTAGTATGGGACAGGGGAGAAATGGCTACACCTTC. Protein product: CASSMGQGRNGYTF.

The gene calls are TRBV19 and TRBJ1-5, with no clear D. V was shortened by 0 bases and J by 2 bases, with 11 bases between the two germline ends. Germline lookup yields CDR1 LNHDA and CDR2 SQIVND (reference sequence). The CDR3 runs to 16 residues. CDR3 amino acids: CASSIDLSGGNQPQHF. CDR3 sequence (DNA): TGTGCCAGTAGTATAGATCTATCAGGAGGCAATCAGCCCCAGCATTTT.

V is TRBV6-5 and J is TRBJ2-1, with D possibly TRBD1 on 5 matching bases. Trimming took off 7 bases at V and 4 bases at J, with 8 bases between the two ends. From germline, CDR1 is MNHEY and CDR2 SVGAGI. This CDR3 comprises 12 residues. Here the CDR3 DNA reads TGTGCCAGCATAGGGGTTTACAATGAGCAGTTCTTC. It translates to CASIGVYNEQFF.

This clone came up once. The genes are TRBV13 and TRBJ1-2; possibly TRBD1 for D (6 bases). The CDR3 contains 16 residues. Germline lookup yields CDR1 PRHDT and CDR2 FYEKMQ (reference sequence). V was shortened by 3 bases and J by 6 bases, with 20 bases between the two germline ends. The CDR3 reads CASSFRAPGQSDGYTF. CDR3 coding DNA: TGTGCCAGCAGCTTTAGGGCCCCGGGACAAAGCGATGGCTACACCTTC. Full variable domain (missing parts from reference TRBV13 and TRBJ1-2): AAGVIQSPRHLIKEKRETATLKCYPIPRHDTVYWYQQGPGQDPQFLISFYEKMQSDKGSIPDRFSAQQFSDYHSELNMSSLELGDSALYFCASSFRAPGQSDGYTFGSGTRLTVV.

Only a few counts were recorded for this clone. The J gene is TRBJ1-2, the V gene TRBV6-6; no clear D. Trimming pared 6 bases from V and 7 bases from J, leaving 12 bases between. CDR3 length equals 12 residues. The germline V gene encodes CDR1 MNHNY and CDR2 SVGAGI (reference sequence). The CDR3 region is CASSLLGGGYTF. CDR3 nucleotides: TGTGCCAGCAGCCTACTCGGCGGTGGCTACACCTTC.

This sequence joins TRBV21-1 and TRBJ2-7. TRBV21-1 is a pseudogene. This CDR3 comprises 11 residues. CDR3 nucleotide sequence: TGTGCCAGCAGCAAGCCCCGAGAGCAGTACTTC. Its protein product is CASSKPREQYF.